The clone carrying this TCR beta chain was detected many times. Antigen specificity is unknown. The data stem from a study of Graves' ophthalmopathy and Graves' hyperthyroidism. Amplification from RNA transcripts yielded the TCR beta CDR3 regions. After a first-round RT-PCR with HTBI primers, a second-round multiplex PCR was run. TCRdb reanalysed the multiplex PCR reads using MiXCR and keeps one entry per CDR3 protein. The sample consists of 650,000 to 900,000 distinct CDR3 sequences, 40% of them appearing once. The junction had 12 bases not matched to a gene; V was cut back by 4 bases and J by 7 bases. The CDR3 covers 16 residues. General study results and limits: The 13-signature model separated ophthalmopathy from stable hyperthyroidism at roughly 90% sensitivity and approximately 81% specificity.

The chain couples TRBV12-3 or TRBV12-4 to TRBJ1-5, with 8 bases fitting TRBD1. Sequencing was performed on peripheral blood. This sequence originates from an adult man with Graves' ophthalmopathy. The chain's CDR3 is CASSSGTGVMRQPQHF. CDR3 DNA: TGTGCCAGCAGTTCCGGGACAGGAGTCATGCGACAGCCCCAGCATTTT.